This T cell receptor beta chain originates from a study of T cell repertoires in cytomegalovirus infection. Overall study: HLA-B-restricted CMV epitopes that are well studied, plus recently identified HLA-C-restricted ones, were used by the study. TCR beta signatures that were public indicated CMV infection and matching HLA type. The study's findings and limits: CMV-specific TCR beta clonotypes restricted by HLA-C dominated the ex vivo response. Adding up the frequency of public TCR beta families identified people who carried CMV plus the relevant HLA.

Of note for this clonotype: Its antigen is as yet unknown.

Germline V gene sequence: CDR1 DFQATT, CDR2 SNEGSKA (reference sequence). Trimming took off 5 bases at V and 3 bases at J, with 16 bases between the two ends. The CDR3 extends over 14 amino acids. Using its own MiXCR run on the reads, TCRdb lists one record per CDR3 protein. The sample shows hundreds of thousands of distinct CDR3 sequences, 40% to 50% of them seen only once. Sample: cultured PBMCs, taken from culture after CMV antigen stimulation. The receptor was isolated from a human donor in good health (CMV status not recorded). Some clones in this sample may be carry-over from other donors' samples. The chain has TRBV20-1 and TRBJ2-5; TRBD2 is a possible D gene (5 bases). CDR3 in amino acids: CSAARPLDEETQYF. The DNA of the CDR3 is TGCAGTGCTGCCCGACCACTAGACGAAGAGACCCAGTACTTC.